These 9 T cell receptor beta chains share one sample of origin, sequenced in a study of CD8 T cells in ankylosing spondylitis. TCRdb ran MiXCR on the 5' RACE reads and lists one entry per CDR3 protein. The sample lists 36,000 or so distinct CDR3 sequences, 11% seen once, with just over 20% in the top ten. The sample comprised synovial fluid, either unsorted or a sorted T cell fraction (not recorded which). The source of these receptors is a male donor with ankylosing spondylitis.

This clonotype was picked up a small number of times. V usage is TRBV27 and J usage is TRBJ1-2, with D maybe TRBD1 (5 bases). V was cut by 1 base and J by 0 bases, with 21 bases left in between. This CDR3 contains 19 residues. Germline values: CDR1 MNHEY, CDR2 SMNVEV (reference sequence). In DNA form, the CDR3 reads TGTGCCAGCAGTTTATTATCCCCCGGACGAGGGGCGTCTAACTATGGCTACACCTTC. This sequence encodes CASSLLSPGRGASNYGYTF.

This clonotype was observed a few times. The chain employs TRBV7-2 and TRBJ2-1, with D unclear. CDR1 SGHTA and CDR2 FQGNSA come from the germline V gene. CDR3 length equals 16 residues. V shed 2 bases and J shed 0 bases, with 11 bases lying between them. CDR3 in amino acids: CASSLFAALSYNEQFF. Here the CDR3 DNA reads TGTGCCAGCAGCTTATTTGCGGCGCTCTCCTACAATGAGCAGTTCTTC.

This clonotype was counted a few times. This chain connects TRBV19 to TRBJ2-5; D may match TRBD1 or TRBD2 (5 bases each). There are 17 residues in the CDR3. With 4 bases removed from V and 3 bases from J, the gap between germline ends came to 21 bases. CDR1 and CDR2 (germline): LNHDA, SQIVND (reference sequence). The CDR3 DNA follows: TGTGCCAGTAGTAAGTGCCCTTATTGCCTGGGGGAAGAGACCCAGTACTTC. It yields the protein CASSKCPYCLGEETQYF.

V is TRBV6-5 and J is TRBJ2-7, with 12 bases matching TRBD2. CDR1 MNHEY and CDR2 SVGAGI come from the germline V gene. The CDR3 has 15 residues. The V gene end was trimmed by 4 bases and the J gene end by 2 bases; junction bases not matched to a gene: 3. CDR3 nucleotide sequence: TGTGCCAGCAGTTCGGGACTAGCGGGTCCCTACGAGCAGTACTTC. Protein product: CASSSGLAGPYEQYF.

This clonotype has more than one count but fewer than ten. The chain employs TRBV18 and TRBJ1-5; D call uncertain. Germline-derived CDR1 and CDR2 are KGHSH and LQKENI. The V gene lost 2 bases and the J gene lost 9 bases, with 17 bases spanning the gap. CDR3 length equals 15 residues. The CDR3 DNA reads TGTGCCAGCTCACCAGAGACGGAAATAATTGGGCCCCAGCATTTT. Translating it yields CASSPETEIIGPQHF.

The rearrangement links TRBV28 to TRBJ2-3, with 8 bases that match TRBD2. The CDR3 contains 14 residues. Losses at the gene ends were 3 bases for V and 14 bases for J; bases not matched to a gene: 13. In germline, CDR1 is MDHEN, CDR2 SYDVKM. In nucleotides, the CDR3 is TGTGCCAGCAGTTTCGGGAGGGCCGGGCTAGATGGGTATTTT. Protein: CASSFGRAGLDGYF. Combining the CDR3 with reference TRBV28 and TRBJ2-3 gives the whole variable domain DVKVTQSSRYLVKRTGEKVFLECVQDMDHENMFWYRQDPGLGLRLIYFSYDVKMKEKGDIPEGYSVSREKKERFSLILESASTNQTSMYLCASSFGRAGLDGYFGPGTRLTVL.

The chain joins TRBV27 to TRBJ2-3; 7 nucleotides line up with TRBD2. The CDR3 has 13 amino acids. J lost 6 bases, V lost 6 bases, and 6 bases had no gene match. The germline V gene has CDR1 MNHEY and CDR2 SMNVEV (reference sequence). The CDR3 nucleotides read TGTGCCAGCAGGCGGGACTACCTCGATACGCAGTATTTT. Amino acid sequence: CASRRDYLDTQYF.

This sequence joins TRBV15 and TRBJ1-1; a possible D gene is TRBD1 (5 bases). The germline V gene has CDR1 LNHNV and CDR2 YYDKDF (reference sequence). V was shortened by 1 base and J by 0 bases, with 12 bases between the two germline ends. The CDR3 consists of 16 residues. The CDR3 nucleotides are TGTGCCACCAGCAGAGGGCGCGGGGGTCTGAACACTGAAGCTTTCTTT. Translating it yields CATSRGRGGLNTEAFF.

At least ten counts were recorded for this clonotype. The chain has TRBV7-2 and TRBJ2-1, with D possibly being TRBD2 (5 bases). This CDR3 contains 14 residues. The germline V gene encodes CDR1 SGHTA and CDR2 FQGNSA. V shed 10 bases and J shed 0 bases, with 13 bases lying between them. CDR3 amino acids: CATSPGSSYNEQFF. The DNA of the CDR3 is TGTGCCACTTCCCCGGGAAGCTCCTACAATGAGCAGTTCTTC.